This TCR beta chain was retrieved from a study of cytomegalovirus exposure and HLA in healthy donors (dated by TCRdb to 2016 to 2017). With respect to the entire study: An earlier analysis of 550 to 700 of the donors reported approximately 270 Gb of sequence data and around 110 million unique TCR beta sequences from 150 million to 200 million T cells. An early release that covered fewer than 800 HLA-typed donors contained approximately 300 gigabases of sequencing data and about 93 million unique TCR sequences. Of the roughly 410 genotyped donors, 75% to 85% were placed in the genetic ancestry cluster associated with self-reported Caucasian donors. The study aimed to test whether cataloging public T cell receptors could reveal signatures of past pathogen exposure. The study profiled the T cell repertoires of about 720 subjects by immunosequencing and related them to cytomegalovirus serostatus. A separate validation cohort of some 130 different subjects was used in addition to the roughly 640-subject first cohort. High-throughput TCR immunosequencing, statistical association of individual TCRs with disease status, and machine learning were combined to predict cytomegalovirus infection status. To study patterns of TCR occurrence, a later analysis re-analyzed previously published TCR beta repertoires from around 700 donors and added high-resolution HLA genotyping. The later analysis used no new phenotypic data to find candidate immune exposures, relying instead on TCR beta sequences and their occurrence across donors. An earlier analysis of around 580 of the donors used high-throughput TCR beta sequencing to judge whether each TCR beta V gene segment behaved as functional or pseudogenic. Donor age, sex, ethnicity and CMV serostatus were collected together with the repertoire data. A later genetic analysis took genome-wide SNP genotypes for about 65% of the 666 donors and used that subset as a discovery cohort. Every discovery cohort repertoire had been produced on one sequencing platform. HLA typing included class I and class II loci at four-digit resolution. Typing coverage differed by locus: A, B, C, DRB1 and DQB1 were typed in roughly 620-630 donors, DQA1 in approximately 520, DPA1 in 600 to 610, and DPB1 in roughly 450. Because of strong linkage in the cohort, 5 or 6 DR-DQ haplotypes were treated as single units for association and clustering. On average, 235,054 unique TCR beta nucleotide sequences were sequenced per donor among several hundred genotyped donors of the cohort, with roughly 18% of those sequences being non-productive.

The investigation overall reported the following: This cohort had only TCR beta chains sequenced, and the lack of alpha or paired-chain data limited which features could be detected. At a false discovery rate of 0.05, a later analysis linked around 15,000 TCR beta sequences to specific HLA alleles. According to a later analysis, most CMV-associated TCR beta chains appeared to be HLA-restricted, and the HLA associations seemed to be driven largely by CMV exposure. In a later analysis, several top co-occurrence clusters were reported to appear linked to parvovirus B19, influenza, CMV and Epstein-Barr virus. In vitro tests confirmed that three of the cytomegalovirus-associated TCR beta chains recognize cytomegalovirus antigens. Presence/absence analyses assumed roughly uniform sequencing depth across donors, an assumption that may not hold. An association between a missense DCLRE1C variant and V-gene and J-gene trimming of TCR beta chains was found in a later genetic analysis and replicated in an independent cohort. In a later analysis, HLA-associated TCR beta chains were found to be more clonally expanded and to have lower generation probabilities than equally common non-associated chains. According to a later genetic analysis, donors in an Asian-associated ancestry cluster had fewer N-insertions in productive TCRs than the approximately 700-donor mean. In an earlier analysis of about 550 of the donors, most TCR beta V segments were observed in productive rearrangements about 87% or about 30% of the time, broadly matching IMGT annotations. Because counts were too low, roughly 17 rarely observed V segments, including chromosome 9 orphons, were left out of the earlier analysis of 500 to 650 of the donors. A further reported finding was that TCR beta sequences accurately predicted the HLA-A and HLA-B alleles for most subjects in the first cohort. For the cohort, immune exposure information was limited to CMV serostatus. According to the authors, the approach could potentially be generalized to other disease states and immunological phenotypes. When HLA alleles, especially DR and DQ, strongly co-occurred, TCR associations were difficult to assign to individual alleles. The classifier was reported to diagnose cytomegalovirus status with high specificity and sensitivity in both the original cohort and the validation cohort. A total of 164 TCR beta chains were listed by the study as associated with cytomegalovirus. A cluster of highly shared sequence variants was judged likely to be a technical artifact of the sequencing pipeline. The 87-base-pair reads could not distinguish some IMGT-functional V segments, including TRBV6-2 and TRBV6-3, so those segments were excluded. According to a later analysis, TCR association rates differed among HLA loci, with DRB1 alleles showing the most associated TCRs and HLA-C alleles showing the fewest. While some public TCRs were present in many individuals, most TCR sequences turned up only very rarely across donors. Because some donors lacked HLA typing at each locus, the association tests relied only on the typed subset. Linkage disequilibrium might explain the correlated functional status among segregating V segments, but an unknown experimental factor could not be excluded.

Libraries came from the immunoSEQ multiplex PCR assay. A mixture of 60 forward primers for TCR Vbeta segments and 13 reverse primers for TCR Jbeta segments was used in the multiplex PCR. The CDR3 region of rearranged TCR beta genes was amplified from genomic DNA by a multiplex PCR assay. The amplified TCR beta libraries were sequenced on the Illumina HiSeq System as 87-base-pair reads. The paper's processing steps were these. In a later analysis, tens of millions of unique TCR beta chains were counted across the approximately 620 repertoires, and around 10 million of these chains were shared by at least two donors. To remove PCR and sequencing errors, raw reads were error-corrected and collapsed into unique sequences using a nearest-neighbor algorithm that merged closely related sequences. To assign V, D and J gene segments, CDR3 sequences were aligned to IMGT reference sequences. For a sequence to be retained, a match of at least six nucleotides was required to both a V gene segment and a J gene segment. Rearrangements were called productive when the CDR3 lacked stop codons and stayed in frame with V and J; all others were non-productive. CDR3 was defined by IMGT convention, running from the second conserved V-encoded cysteine to the conserved J-encoded phenylalanine. Sequences without an unambiguous match to a single V gene segment were excluded from the earlier analysis of about 600 of the donors. An earlier analysis of under 750 of the donors called V segments functional above 56.7% productive rearrangements and segregating when the between-donor standard deviation exceeded 5%. To diagnose cytomegalovirus status from the catalog of TCR beta chain sequences, a statistical classification framework was built. A later analysis assigned V and J genes by comparing TCR nucleotide sequences with IMGT/GENE-DB human TR gene sequences. A later analysis assigned CDR3 sequences and most-parsimonious VDJ recombination scenarios with the TCRdist pipeline. In a later analysis, each TCR beta chain was defined by its CDR3 amino acid sequence together with its V-gene family, and reads without a unique V-gene family were excluded. As a way to deal with suspected cross-contamination and a sequencing artifact, a later analysis dropped roughly 620 nucleotide sequences that were highly shared and had low generation probability. A later analysis calculated a clonal expansion index for each public chain from normalized within-repertoire ranks of inferred template counts. In a later analysis, generation probabilities were computed with a VDJ recombination model fitted to out-of-frame rearrangements, and the resulting probabilities were checked against IGoR. In a later analysis, TCR-TCR, TCR-HLA and TCR-CMV co-occurrence was scored with hypergeometric tests, and a repertoire-size bias correction was applied to TCR pairs. To estimate false discovery rates, a later analysis permuted the HLA or CMV assignments 20 times. In a later analysis, co-occurring TCRs were grouped using DBSCAN, and TCRdist sequence similarity was added for clustering within HLA-allele-positive subsets. Co-occurrence clustering excluded repertoires with fewer than 30,000 or more than 120,000 public chains, plus five with anomalous nucleotide sharing. TCRdb stores this immuneACCESS table with in-frame sequences only. Part of the clones is absent; in the studies checked, under half of the shortfall reflects unresolved V genes, and no reason is known for the rest. The V and J calls and clone size are taken from that table; D and trimming were inferred from the DNA. A total of 200,000 to 250,000 clones appear in this sample, around three quarters of them only once. Around a sixth of the sample lies in the top ten.

As regards this clone: Its binding antigen is unknown. No base qualities exist here, and no much larger clone lies one base off it.

The cohort consisted of 600 to 700 healthy bone marrow donors. Cohort members were all nominally healthy when sampled, although unrecorded immune exposures were likely present. The donor tested CMV seronegative and was one of the 352 seronegative cohort members. Every donor gave a peripheral blood sample, and the peripheral blood mononuclear cells from that sample were used for TCR beta sequencing. Genomic DNA was extracted from the blood cell samples with the Qiagen DNeasy Blood Extraction Kit. CDR1 and CDR2, looked up from the germline V gene, are MNHNS and SASEGT. From the cysteine through the phenylalanine, the CDR3 covers 15 amino acids. The DNA shown is the 45-base CDR3, in frame from base 1. V lost 7 bases and J lost 9 bases, and the count of bases not matched to a germline gene is 7.

Sequenced material: PBMCs. This sequence uses TRBV6-1 and TRBJ2-1, with 15 junctional bases fitting TRBD2. This sequence originates from a man aged 35-49 years in good health and CMV-seronegative. The DNA is as follows: TGTGCCAGCACTGGACTAGCGGGGGGGCCAGTTGAGCAGTTCTTC. Translated, it gives CASTGLAGGPVEQFF.